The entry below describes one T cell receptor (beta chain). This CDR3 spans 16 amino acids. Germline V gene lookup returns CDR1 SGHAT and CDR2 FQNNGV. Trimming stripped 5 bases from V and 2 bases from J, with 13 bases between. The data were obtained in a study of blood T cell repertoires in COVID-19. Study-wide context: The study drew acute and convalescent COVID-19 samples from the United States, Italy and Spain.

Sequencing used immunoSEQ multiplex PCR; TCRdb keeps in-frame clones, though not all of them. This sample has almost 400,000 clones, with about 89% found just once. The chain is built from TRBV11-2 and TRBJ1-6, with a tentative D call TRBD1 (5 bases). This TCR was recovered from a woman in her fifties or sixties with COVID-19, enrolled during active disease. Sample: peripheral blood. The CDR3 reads CASSREGETYNSPLHF. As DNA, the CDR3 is TGTGCCAGCAGCCGAGAAGGGGAAACCTATAATTCACCCCTCCACTTT.